This T cell receptor beta chain was sequenced during a study of PD-1 blockade in classical Hodgkin lymphoma. Profiled with immunoSEQ multiplex PCR; TCRdb holds only in-frame clones, not every one. The sample lists more than 140,000 clones, under 85% occurring once. All trial patients relapsed after autologous stem cell transplantation. The input for sequencing was peripheral blood mononuclear cells (PBMCs), taken before the second cycle of nivolumab. The clonotype was recovered from a human donor with classical Hodgkin lymphoma.

Here the CDR3 reads CASSPSSGGYNEQFF. The CDR3 nucleotides read TGTGCCAGCAGTCCCTCTAGCGGGGGCTACAATGAGCAGTTCTTC. The J gene is TRBJ2-1, the V gene TRBV27; 10 bases align to TRBD2. The CDR3 consists of 15 residues. V lost 5 bases to trimming and J lost 3 bases; unmatched junction nucleotides: 4. Germline lookup yields CDR1 MNHEY and CDR2 SMNVEV (reference sequence).